These 19 T cell receptor beta chains were sequenced from one sample in a study of T cell clonotyping in hematopoietic cell transplantation. The method was immunoSEQ multiplex PCR; TCRdb's version includes in-frame clones alone and lacks a portion of them. The table includes some 16,000 clones, 80% to 95% detected once. Sequenced sample: peripheral blood mononuclear cells. These receptors were taken from a man aged 40-55 years in good health. Some clones in this sample may be carry-over from other donors' samples.

The chain couples TRBV5-1 to TRBJ2-3; 8 bases are shared with TRBD2. The V segment lost 3 bases and the J segment 5 bases; nucleotides outside the gene matches: 11. The CDR3 totals 16 residues. Germline V lookup: CDR1 SGHRS, CDR2 YFSETQ. Here the CDR3 reads CASSSQPGLGVDTQYF. CDR3 bases: TGCGCCAGCAGCTCTCAACCGGGACTAGGCGTAGATACGCAGTATTTT. Full variable domain (remainder filled in from reference TRBV5-1 and TRBJ2-3): KAGVTQTPRYLIKTRGQQVTLSCSPISGHRSVSWYQQTPGQGLQFLFEYFSETQRNKGNFPGRFSGRQFSNSRSEMNVSTLELGDSALYLCASSSQPGLGVDTQYFGPGTRLTVL.

This clone was seen just once. The V gene is TRBV11-1, the J gene TRBJ1-6, with D perhaps TRBD1 (5 bases). The CDR3 covers 15 residues. Germline CDR1 reads SGHAT; CDR2 reads FQDESV (reference sequence). The ends were cut back, 1 base at V and 7 bases at J, with 11 bases in the middle. The CDR3 region has the DNA TGTGCCAGCAGCTTAGTTTCTGGGGCCAATTCACCCCTCCACTTT. Translation gives CASSLVSGANSPLHF.

This chain links TRBV19 with TRBJ2-7; 12 nucleotides match TRBD2. This CDR3 region has 15 residues. V shed 5 bases, J shed 3 bases, and the junction held 5 bases outside the gene matches. CDR1 is LNHDA and CDR2 is SQIVND in the germline V gene (reference sequence). The CDR3 DNA follows: TGTGCCAGTAGTTCACTAGCGGGGGGTGGCTACGAGCAGTACTTC. It yields the protein CASSSLAGGGYEQYF.

Written as DNA, the CDR3 is TGTGCCAGCAGTTCCACCGGGACAGGGAACAACGAGCAGTACTTC. This codes for CASSSTGTGNNEQYF. The chain uses TRBV27 and TRBJ2-7; the match to TRBD1 covers 9 bases. The CDR3 has 15 amino acids. Germline V gene lookup returns CDR1 MNHEY and CDR2 SMNVEV (reference sequence). V was clipped by 4 bases and J by 5 bases; unmatched bases: 9.

V usage is TRBV7-2 and J usage is TRBJ2-3; D call uncertain. The V gene lost 8 bases and the J gene lost 2 bases, with 8 bases spanning the gap. The CDR3 length is 12 residues. The germline V gene encodes CDR1 SGHTA and CDR2 FQGNSA. The DNA for the CDR3 is TGTGCCAGCTCAGGTAACACAGATACGCAGTATTTT. This codes for CASSGNTDTQYF.

This chain links TRBV7-8 with TRBJ2-1, with 9 positions matching TRBD2. Germline V gene sequence: CDR1 SGHVS, CDR2 FQNEAQ. Trimming removed 4 bases from V and 6 bases from J; junction bases left unmatched: 13. CDR3 size: 17 residues. The CDR3 region has the DNA TGTGCCAGCAGCTCTCTAGCGGGGCTCAACGGGGGCAATGAGCAGTTCTTC. It translates to CASSSLAGLNGGNEQFF.

This clone appeared once. The rearrangement joins TRBV21-1 to TRBJ1-5; the table calls TRBD1, which could not be checked here. TRBV21-1 is marked as a pseudogene. This CDR3 region has 16 residues. CDR3 nucleotides: TGTGCCAGCAGGTTATCCGGGACAGATAGCAATCAGCCCCAGCATTTT. This translates into CASRLSGTDSNQPQHF.

This clone was detected only once. The V and J genes are TRBV7-2 and TRBJ1-6; D unclear. Per germline, CDR1 SGHTA and CDR2 FQGNSA. The CDR3 totals 13 residues. With 6 bases removed from V and 7 bases from J, the gap between germline ends came to 10 bases. CDR3 region: CASSSERNSPLHF. CDR3 sequence (DNA): TGTGCCAGCAGTTCCGAAAGGAATTCACCCCTCCACTTT.

V usage is TRBV28 and J usage is TRBJ2-7, with D hard to call. The CDR3 is made up of 13 amino acids. Deletions cut 3 bases from V and 2 bases from J, with 8 bases between. Germline CDR1 and CDR2: MDHEN and SYDVKM. CDR3 protein: CASSFSVTYEQYF. CDR3 coding DNA: TGTGCCAGCAGTTTCTCAGTAACCTACGAGCAGTACTTC.

V gene TRBV25-1 combines with J gene TRBJ2-3; tentatively, D is TRBD2 (5 bases). Trimming shortened V by 3 bases and J by 3 bases, and 19 bases separated the two germline ends. The CDR3 contains 17 residues. Germline CDR1 is MGHDK and CDR2 is SYGVNS. CDR3 amino acids: CASSDLGGRERTDTQYF. The CDR3, as DNA: TGTGCCAGCAGTGATCTCGGAGGCCGGGAACGAACAGATACGCAGTATTTT.

The V and J genes are TRBV4-1 and TRBJ2-3; TRBD2 might be the D (5 bases). CDR3 length equals 14 residues. Germline V gene sequence: CDR1 MGHRA, CDR2 YSYEKL. V dropped 4 bases and J dropped 3 bases, with 11 bases sitting between them. DNA of the CDR3: TGCGCCAGCAGCCGAGGGCCGGGGACAGATACGCAGTATTTT. Translation gives CASSRGPGTDTQYF.

This sequence joins TRBV30 and TRBJ1-1; 10 nucleotides match TRBD1. The CDR3 totals 12 residues. The V gene end was trimmed by 5 bases and the J gene end by 3 bases; junction bases not matched to a gene: 0. Germline V CDR1 and CDR2: GTSNPN, SVGIG (reference sequence). The CDR3 region is CAWGTGDTEAFF. CDR3 bases: TGTGCCTGGGGGACAGGGGACACTGAAGCTTTCTTT.

In this sample, this clone turned up once. The rearrangement joins TRBV5-5 to TRBJ1-5; 7 nucleotides line up with TRBD1. The length of the CDR3 is 14 residues. CDR1 SGHKS and CDR2 YYEKEE come from the germline V gene (reference sequence). Trimming at V came to 4 bases and at J to 7 bases, leaving 8 bases not matched to a gene. The CDR3 sequence: CASSPLTGTQPQHF. Written as DNA, the CDR3 is TGTGCCAGCAGCCCCCTGACAGGGACGCAGCCCCAGCATTTT.

The gene calls are TRBV21-1 and TRBJ2-1; the DNA was not used to check the table's D call, TRBD2. TRBV21-1 is listed as a pseudogene. The CDR3 length is 17 residues. CDR3 sequence (DNA): TGTGCCAGCAGGGTCAGGACTAGCGGGGACTACTACAATGAGCAGTTCTTC. It translates to CASRVRTSGDYYNEQFF.

This chain uses TRBV14 with TRBJ1-3, with unresolved D. V dropped 2 bases and J dropped 0 bases, with 8 bases sitting between them. Germline loops: CDR1 SGHDN, CDR2 FVKESK. This CDR3 contains 15 residues. The CDR3 DNA reads as TGTGCCAGCAGCCAATCTCAACTCTCTGGAAACACCATATATTTT. As protein: CASSQSQLSGNTIYF.

This clone was seen once. The chain joins TRBV28 to TRBJ2-1, with 11 bases that match TRBD2. Looked up from germline, CDR1 is MDHEN and CDR2 is SYDVKM. Unmatched junction bases numbered 11, after V lost 5 bases and J lost 8 bases. The CDR3 is made up of 16 amino acids. The CDR3 DNA follows: TGTGCCAGCAGTAAAACTAGCGGGAGCTCCCTCGATGAGCAGTTCTTC. Its protein product is CASSKTSGSSLDEQFF. Filled out from reference TRBV28 and TRBJ2-1, the complete variable domain reads DVKVTQSSRYLVKRTGEKVFLECVQDMDHENMFWYRQDPGLGLRLIYFSYDVKMKEKGDIPEGYSVSREKKERFSLILESASTNQTSMYLCASSKTSGSSLDEQFFGPGTRLTVL.

This clone was recorded only once. The CDR3 loop reads CAWDLGLVVNEQFF. For the CDR3, the DNA is TGTGCCTGGGATCTAGGCTTGGTGGTGAATGAGCAGTTCTTC. The rearrangement links TRBV30 to TRBJ2-1; D not certain. CDR1 is GTSNPN, CDR2 SVGIG, per germline (reference sequence). V was cut by 5 bases and J by 7 bases, with 18 bases left in between. The CDR3 has 14 residues.

The rearrangement uses TRBV27 and TRBJ1-5; maybe TRBD1 (6 bases). The CDR3 length is 14 residues. With 3 bases removed from V and 3 bases from J, the gap between germline ends came to 9 bases. Germline CDR1 reads MNHEY; CDR2 reads SMNVEV (reference sequence). Here the CDR3 reads CASSLSGANQPQHF. DNA of the CDR3: TGTGCCAGCAGTTTGTCGGGGGCCAATCAGCCCCAGCATTTT.

The CDR3 loop is CASSFTGRGTQYF. The CDR3 DNA reads as TGTGCCAGCAGCTTCACAGGGAGGGGGACCCAGTACTTC. The J gene is TRBJ2-5, the V gene TRBV5-6; a weak D match, TRBD2 (7 bases). The CDR3 contains 13 residues. V shed 2 bases and J shed 7 bases, with 12 bases lying between them. Germline-derived CDR1 and CDR2 are SGHDT and YYEEEE.